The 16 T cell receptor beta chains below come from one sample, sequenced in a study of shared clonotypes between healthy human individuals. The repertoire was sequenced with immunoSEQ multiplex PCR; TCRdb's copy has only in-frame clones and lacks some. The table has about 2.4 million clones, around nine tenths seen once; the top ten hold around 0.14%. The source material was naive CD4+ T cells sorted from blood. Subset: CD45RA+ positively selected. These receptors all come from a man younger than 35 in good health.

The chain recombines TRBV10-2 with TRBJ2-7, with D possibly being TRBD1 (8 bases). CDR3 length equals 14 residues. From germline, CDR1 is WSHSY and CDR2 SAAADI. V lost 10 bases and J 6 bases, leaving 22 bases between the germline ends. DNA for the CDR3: TGCGCCACCCAAGGGCAACAGGGGGGGTTCGAGCAGTACTTC. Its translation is CATQGQQGGFEQYF.

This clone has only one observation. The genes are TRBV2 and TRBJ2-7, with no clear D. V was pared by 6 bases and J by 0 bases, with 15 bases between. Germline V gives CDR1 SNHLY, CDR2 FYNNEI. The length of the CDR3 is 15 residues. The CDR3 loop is CASSAVFKSSYEQYF. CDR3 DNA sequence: TGTGCCAGCAGCGCAGTCTTCAAGAGCTCCTACGAGCAGTACTTC.

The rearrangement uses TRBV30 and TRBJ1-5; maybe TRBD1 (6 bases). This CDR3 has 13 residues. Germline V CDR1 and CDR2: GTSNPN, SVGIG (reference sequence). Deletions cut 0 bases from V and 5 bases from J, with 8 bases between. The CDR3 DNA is TGTGCCTGGAGTGTACAGGGACATCAGCCCCAGCATTTT. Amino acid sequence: CAWSVQGHQPQHF. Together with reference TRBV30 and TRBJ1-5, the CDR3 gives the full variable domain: SQTIHQWPATLVQPVGSPLSLECTVEGTSNPNLYWYRQAAGRGLQLLFYSVGIGQISSEVPQNLSASRPQDRQFILSSKKLLLSDSGFYLCAWSVQGHQPQHFGDGTRLSIL.

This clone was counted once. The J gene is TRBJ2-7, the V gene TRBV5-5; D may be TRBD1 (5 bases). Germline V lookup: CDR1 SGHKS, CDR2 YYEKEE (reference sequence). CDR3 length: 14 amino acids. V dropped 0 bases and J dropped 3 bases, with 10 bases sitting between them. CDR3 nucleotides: TGTGCCAGCAGCTTGGTCCCGGACAACTACGAGCAGTACTTC. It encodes CASSLVPDNYEQYF.

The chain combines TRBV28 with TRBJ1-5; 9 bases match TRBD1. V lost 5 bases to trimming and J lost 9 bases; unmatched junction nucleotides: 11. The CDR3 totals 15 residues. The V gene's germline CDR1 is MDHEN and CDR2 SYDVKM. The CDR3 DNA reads TGTGCCAGCAGTCCCACAGGGGGCTCCCCTCGGCCCCAGCATTTT. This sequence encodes CASSPTGGSPRPQHF.

The chain's CDR3 is CASSEATKQYF. DNA for the CDR3: TGTGCCAGCAGTGAGGCTACGAAGCAGTACTTC. The chain recombines TRBV6-1 with TRBJ2-7, with D uncertain. The V gene lost 3 bases and the J gene lost 8 bases, with 8 bases spanning the gap. Germline V gene sequence: CDR1 MNHNS, CDR2 SASEGT. CDR3 length: 11 residues.

CDR3 nucleotides: TGTGCCAGCAGCTTGAAGTCAGGCACCGGGGAGCTGTTTTTT. Residues: CASSLKSGTGELFF. The rearrangement joins TRBV7-2 to TRBJ2-2; D unclear. This CDR3 spans 14 amino acids. V was cut by 3 bases and J by 4 bases, with 9 bases left in between. Germline V gene sequence: CDR1 SGHTA, CDR2 FQGNSA.

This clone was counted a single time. The chain's CDR3 is CASAVGGQGEQYF. CDR3 in DNA: TGTGCCAGCGCAGTAGGGGGACAGGGCGAGCAGTACTTC. The chain joins TRBV7-9 to TRBJ2-7, with 9 nucleotides matching TRBD1. The trim removed 8 bases at V and 6 bases at J, leaving 8 bases unmatched. Germline V CDR1 and CDR2: SEHNR, FQNEAQ (reference sequence). The CDR3 contains 13 residues.

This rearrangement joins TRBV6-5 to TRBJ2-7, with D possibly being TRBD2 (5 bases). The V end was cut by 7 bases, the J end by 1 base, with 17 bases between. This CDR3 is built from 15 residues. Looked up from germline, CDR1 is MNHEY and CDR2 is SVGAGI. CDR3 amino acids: CASTPGFTSSYEQYF. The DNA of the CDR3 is TGTGCCAGCACACCGGGGTTCACTTCGTCCTACGAGCAGTACTTC.

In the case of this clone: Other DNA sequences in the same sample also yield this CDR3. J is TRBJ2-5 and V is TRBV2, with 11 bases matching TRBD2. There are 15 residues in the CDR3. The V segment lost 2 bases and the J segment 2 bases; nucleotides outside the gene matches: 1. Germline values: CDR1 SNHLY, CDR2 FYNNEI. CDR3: CASSELAGGQETQYF. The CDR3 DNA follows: TGTGCCAGCAGTGAACTAGCGGGGGGACAAGAGACCCAGTACTTC. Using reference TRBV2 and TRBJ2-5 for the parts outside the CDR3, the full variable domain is EPEVTQTPSHQVTQMGQEVILRCVPISNHLYFYWYRQILGQKVEFLVSFYNNEISEKSEIFDDQFSVERPDGSNFTLKIRSTKLEDSAMYFCASSELAGGQETQYFGPGTRLLVL.

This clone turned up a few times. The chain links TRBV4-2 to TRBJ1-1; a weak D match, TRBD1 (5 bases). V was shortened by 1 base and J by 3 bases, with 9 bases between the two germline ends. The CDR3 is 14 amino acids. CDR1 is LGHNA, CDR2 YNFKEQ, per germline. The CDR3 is CASSQGATDTEAFF. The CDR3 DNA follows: TGTGCCAGCAGCCAAGGCGCGACAGACACTGAAGCTTTCTTT.

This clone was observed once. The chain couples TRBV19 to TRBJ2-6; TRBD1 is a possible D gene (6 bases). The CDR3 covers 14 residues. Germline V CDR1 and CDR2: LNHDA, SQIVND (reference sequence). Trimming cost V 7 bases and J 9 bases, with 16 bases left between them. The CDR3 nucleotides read TGTGCCAGTAAGACGACAGGAGGAGGCAACGTCCTGACTTTC. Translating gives CASKTTGGGNVLTF.

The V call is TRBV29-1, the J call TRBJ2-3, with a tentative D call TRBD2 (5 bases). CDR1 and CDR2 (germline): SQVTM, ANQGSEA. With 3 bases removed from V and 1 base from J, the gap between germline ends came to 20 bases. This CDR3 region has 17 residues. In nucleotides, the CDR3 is TGCAGCGTTGACCAGCGGCTTTTGTCTCCAGGCACAGATACGCAGTATTTT. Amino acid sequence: CSVDQRLLSPGTDTQYF.

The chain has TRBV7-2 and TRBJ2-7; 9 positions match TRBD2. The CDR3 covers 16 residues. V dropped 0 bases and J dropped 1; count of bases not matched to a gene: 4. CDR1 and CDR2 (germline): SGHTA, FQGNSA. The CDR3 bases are TGTGCCAGCAGCTTAGCGTCGGCGGGAGGGTCCTACGAGCAGTACTTC. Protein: CASSLASAGGSYEQYF.

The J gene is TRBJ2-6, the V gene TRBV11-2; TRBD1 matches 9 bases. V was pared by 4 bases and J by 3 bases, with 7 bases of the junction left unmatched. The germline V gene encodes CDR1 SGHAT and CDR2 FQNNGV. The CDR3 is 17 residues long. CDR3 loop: CASSSRTGVGGANVLTF. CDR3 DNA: TGTGCCAGCAGCTCTAGGACAGGGGTCGGTGGGGCCAACGTCCTGACTTTC.

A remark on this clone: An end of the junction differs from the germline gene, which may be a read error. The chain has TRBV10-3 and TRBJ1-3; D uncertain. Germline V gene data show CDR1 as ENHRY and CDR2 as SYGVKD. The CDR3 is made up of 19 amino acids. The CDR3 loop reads CAISDYTEGSAFSGNTISF. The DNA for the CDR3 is TGTGCCATCAGTGATTATACTGAGGGTTCAGCATTCTCTGGAAACACCATATCTTTT.